This TCR beta chain was profiled in a study of blood T cell repertoires in COVID-19. The wider study: Samples of COVID-19 (acute and convalescent) were obtained from the United States, Italy and Spain. T cells, B-cell-depleted T cells, or PBMCs supplied cDNA or gDNA.

Under the authors' procedure: Reference gene primer amplification yielded estimated nucleated cell counts. Method: immunoSEQ multiplex PCR; TCRdb's copy keeps in-frame clones and lacks some. The V and J calls and clone size are taken from that table; D and trimming were inferred from the DNA. The sample consists of 130,000 to 150,000 clones, about four fifths of them appearing once. CDR1 and CDR2 (germline): SEHNR, FQNEAQ (reference sequence). Trimming took off 2 bases at V and 0 bases at J, with 14 bases between the two ends. The CDR3 contains 17 residues. This receptor was obtained from an elderly woman with acute or convalescent COVID-19. The chain carries TRBV7-9 and TRBJ1-3; perhaps TRBD1 as D (5 bases). The sample consisted of peripheral blood. CDR3 in DNA: TGTGCCAGCAGCTTAAGAGTCAGGGCAAGCTCTGGAAACACCATATATTTT. As protein: CASSLRVRASSGNTIYF.